This T cell receptor beta chain was recorded in a study of T cell changes during pregnancy in multiple sclerosis. Here immunoSEQ multiplex PCR was the method, and the copy in TCRdb shows in-frame clones only, minus some. The sample lists tens of thousands of clones; about 90% were seen once. The receptor comes from a female donor with multiple sclerosis, enrolled in a pregnancy study. This specimen consisted of peripheral blood, obtained in the first trimester of pregnancy.

For the CDR3, the DNA is TGTGCCAGCAGCTTCACCAACTCCCCGCAGACAGGGAGCCCAGGAAACACCATATATTTT. This encodes CASSFTNSPQTGSPGNTIYF. The rearrangement links TRBV9 to TRBJ1-3; 7 bases fit TRBD1. This CDR3 spans 20 amino acids. Germline CDR1 and CDR2: SGDLS and YYNGEE. Losses at the gene ends were 4 bases for V and 4 bases for J; bases not matched to a gene: 23.